The 9 T cell receptor beta chains reported below all come from one sample, sequenced in a study of cytomegalovirus exposure and HLA in healthy donors. This PCR relied on a set of 60 Vbeta primers and 13 Jbeta primers. Profiling relied on immunoSEQ multiplex PCR, and the TCRdb table lists in-frame clones only, not all of them. The sample yields over 100,000 clones, 55% to 75% seen once. Sequencing used PBMCs. The source is a woman aged 70-85 years in good health and CMV-seropositive.

This chain links TRBV7-6 with TRBJ1-5; 10 bases are a match to TRBD1. In germline, CDR1 is SGHVS, CDR2 FNYEAQ. With 2 bases clipped from V and 9 bases from J, the junction kept 7 bases outside the gene matches. The CDR3 has 15 amino acids. As DNA, the CDR3 is TGTGCCAGCAGCTTAAGACAGGGGGCGACCGGGCCCCAGCATTTT. Protein sequence: CASSLRQGATGPQHF. Full variable domain (remainder filled in from reference TRBV7-6 and TRBJ1-5): GAGVSQSPRYKVTKRGQDVALRCDPISGHVSLYWYRQALGQGPEFLTYFNYEAQQDKSGLPNDRFSAERPEGSISTLTIQRTEQRDSAMYRCASSLRQGATGPQHFGDGTRLSIL.

In its sample, this clone was seen a few times. The chain combines TRBV10-3 with TRBJ1-1; D is perhaps TRBD1 (6 bases). CDR3 length equals 15 residues. Per germline, CDR1 ENHRY and CDR2 SYGVKD. The V and J ends lost 4 bases and 0 bases respectively, with 12 bases between them. The CDR3 reads CAISAGQRMNTEAFF. The CDR3 nucleotides read TGTGCCATCAGTGCCGGACAGCGTATGAACACTGAAGCTTTCTTT.

V usage is TRBV19 and J usage is TRBJ1-5; maybe TRBD1 (6 bases). The V gene's germline CDR1 is LNHDA and CDR2 SQIVND (reference sequence). This CDR3 contains 16 residues. Trimming shortened V by 5 bases and J by 4 bases, and 18 bases separated the two germline ends. The CDR3 DNA reads TGTGCCAGTAGTTGGGCGGGGGACATTGGGAATCAGCCCCAGCATTTT. It translates to CASSWAGDIGNQPQHF.

The chain carries TRBV25-1 and TRBJ1-1; D gene unclear. Germline assignment: CDR1 MGHDK and CDR2 SYGVNS. Trimming left V 5 bases short and J 4 bases short, with 26 bases between. This CDR3 region has 18 residues. The CDR3: CASSPPVPPQSRGTEAFF. The CDR3 DNA follows: TGTGCCAGCAGTCCCCCGGTTCCACCCCAGTCCCGGGGCACTGAAGCTTTCTTT.

The rearrangement links TRBV5-1 to TRBJ2-3; weak D call: TRBD2 (6 bases). V gave up 7 bases and J gave up 1 base, with 13 bases separating them. Germline V gene data show CDR1 as SGHRS and CDR2 as YFSETQ. The CDR3 extends over 14 amino acids. The CDR3 reads CASWLGGGTDTQYF. CDR3 in DNA: TGCGCCAGCTGGCTGGGGGGAGGCACAGATACGCAGTATTTT.

The chain recombines TRBV18 with TRBJ2-7; D gene unclear. Trimming took off 6 bases at V and 9 bases at J, with 18 bases between the two ends. The CDR3 loop spans 13 amino acids. Germline values: CDR1 KGHSH, CDR2 LQKENI. CDR3 DNA: TGTGCCAGCTCGCCCCAGATCGACGGCGGGCAGTACTTC. Residues: CASSPQIDGGQYF.

The rearrangement joins TRBV7-2 to TRBJ1-2; TRBD1 might be the D (5 bases). The germline V gene encodes CDR1 SGHTA and CDR2 FQGNSA. CDR3 length: 14 residues. The V end was cut by 4 bases, the J end by 2 bases, with 11 bases between. The CDR3 DNA is TGTGCCAGCAGCTCCTCACCAGGGAACTATGGCTACACCTTC. Translated: CASSSSPGNYGYTF.

The V gene is TRBV6-5, the J gene TRBJ2-7, with D possibly matching TRBD2 (6 bases). CDR1 and CDR2 from the germline V gene are MNHEY and SVGAGI. The CDR3 loop spans 15 amino acids. Trimming removed 5 bases from V and 0 bases from J, with 14 bases in between. CDR3 DNA sequence: TGTGCCAGCAGTCGCCGGTCTAGCGCCTCCTACGAGCAGTACTTC. Amino acid sequence: CASSRRSSASYEQYF.

The chain carries TRBV30 and TRBJ1-5; tentatively, D is TRBD1 (6 bases). With 3 bases removed from V and 0 bases from J, the gap between germline ends came to 9 bases. Germline assignment: CDR1 GTSNPN and CDR2 SVGIG (reference sequence). This CDR3 has 14 residues. CDR3 residues: CAWSGGLSNQPQHF. The CDR3 coding sequence is TGTGCCTGGAGCGGGGGGCTTAGCAATCAGCCCCAGCATTTT.